The 27 T cell receptor beta chains listed next were all sequenced from one sample in a study of T cells in localized non-small cell lung cancer. Assay: immunoSEQ multiplex PCR; the TCRdb copy retains only in-frame clones and omits some. The table has some 30,000 clones, about nine tenths seen once. The sequenced sample was PBMCs, obtained before any cancer treatment. The receptors originated from a man aged 40 to 69 with stage II lung adenocarcinoma.

The chain couples TRBV6-6 to TRBJ1-3, with 9 nucleotides matching TRBD1. The CDR3 consists of 16 residues. CDR1 MNHNY and CDR2 SVGAGI come from the germline V gene (reference sequence). J was trimmed by 4 bases and V by 2 bases; bases with no gene match: 6. CDR3 loop: CASSYMPGQGGNTIYF. As DNA, the CDR3 is TGTGCCAGCAGTTACATGCCGGGACAGGGAGGAAACACCATATATTTT.

The chain links TRBV2 to TRBJ2-1, with TRBD2 identical over 9 bases. The CDR3 covers 15 residues. V lost 4 bases and J lost 7; bases outside the gene matches: 8. Germline V gene lookup returns CDR1 SNHLY and CDR2 FYNNEI. The CDR3 nucleotides are TGTGCCAGCAGTGTAGGAGGACTAGCGCTTAATGAGCAGTTCTTC. Its translation: CASSVGGLALNEQFF.

The chain joins TRBV29-1 to TRBJ2-4; maybe TRBD2 (5 bases). Trimming took off 4 bases at V and 1 base at J, with 11 bases between the two ends. Germline V lookup: CDR1 SQVTM, CDR2 ANQGSEA. The CDR3 spans 14 residues. In DNA, the CDR3 is TGCAGCGTTGTTGGGAGAGTGGCCAAAAACATTCAGTACTTC. This translates into CSVVGRVAKNIQYF.

The chain employs TRBV9 and TRBJ2-1, with TRBD2 identical over 9 bases. The CDR3 contains 14 residues. The V gene's germline CDR1 is SGDLS and CDR2 YYNGEE. V was clipped by 1 base and J by 9 bases; unmatched bases: 5. The CDR3 nucleotides read TGTGCCAGCAGCGTAACGGGACTAGCTACTGAGCAGTTCTTC. The encoded protein is CASSVTGLATEQFF.

This chain links TRBV2 with TRBJ2-4; TRBD1 aligns across 10 bases. The CDR3 has 16 residues. The V and J ends lost 7 bases and 0 bases, in that order; junction bases with no gene match: 6. Germline V gene data show CDR1 as SNHLY and CDR2 as FYNNEI. The CDR3 DNA sequence: TGTGCCAGCAACCCGGGGACAGGGGTAGCCAAAAACATTCAGTACTTC. Translating it yields CASNPGTGVAKNIQYF.

The V gene is TRBV10-3, the J gene TRBJ1-6, with unresolved D. CDR3 length equals 14 residues. CDR1 is ENHRY, CDR2 SYGVKD, per germline. Trimming took off 3 bases at V and 9 bases at J, with 12 bases between the two ends. The CDR3 loop is CAISENLESSPLHF. CDR3 bases: TGTGCCATCAGTGAAAATTTGGAGTCTTCACCCCTCCACTTT.

Worth noting for this clone: This sample also contains other DNA sequences that code for the same CDR3. The chain couples TRBV5-4 to TRBJ2-5; TRBD1 agrees at 8 bases. Germline loops: CDR1 SGHNT, CDR2 YYREEE (reference sequence). Losses at the gene ends were 4 bases for V and 2 bases for J; bases not matched to a gene: 4. The length of the CDR3 is 14 residues. The CDR3 spells CASSPRTGQETQYF. CDR3 coding DNA: TGTGCCAGCAGCCCAAGGACAGGGCAAGAGACCCAGTACTTC.

The CDR3 here is CASSDRQGRTGELFF. The DNA for the CDR3 is TGTGCCAGCAGTGACAGGCAGGGCAGAACCGGGGAGCTGTTTTTT. The V and J genes are TRBV6-1 and TRBJ2-2, with a weak D call TRBD1 (5 bases). Germline-derived CDR1 and CDR2 are MNHNS and SASEGT. V lost 3 bases to trimming and J lost 5 bases, with 13 bases between them. CDR3 length equals 15 residues.

This clone came up a few times. The CDR3 coding sequence is TGTGCCTGGAGTGTACAGGGTTGGCAGCCCCAGCATTTT. Protein product: CAWSVQGWQPQHF. The J gene is TRBJ1-5, the V gene TRBV30; possible D gene TRBD1, 6 bases. This CDR3 spans 13 amino acids. V lost 0 bases to trimming and J lost 7 bases, with 10 bases between them. Germline-derived CDR1 and CDR2 are GTSNPN and SVGIG (reference sequence).

The chain recombines TRBV5-4 with TRBJ2-3, with a weak D call TRBD1 (5 bases). Between the trimmed V and J ends, which lost 2 bases and 3 bases, there was a span of 7 bases. CDR1 and CDR2 (germline): SGHNT, YYREEE (reference sequence). The CDR3 length is 13 residues. The CDR3 nucleotides are TGTGCCAGCAGCTTAAGGGGTACAGATACGCAGTATTTT. As protein: CASSLRGTDTQYF.

This chain connects TRBV29-1 to TRBJ2-1; TRBD1 agrees at 7 bases. Trimming cost V 4 bases and J 1 base; bases outside gene matches: 7. Germline V gene sequence: CDR1 SQVTM, CDR2 ANQGSEA. The CDR3 covers 15 residues. CDR3 in amino acids: CSVGGDSKSYNEQFF. The DNA of the CDR3 is TGCAGCGTTGGAGGGGACAGTAAATCCTACAATGAGCAGTTCTTC.

CDR3 protein: CASNRDSPGDGYTF. The CDR3, as DNA: TGTGCCAGTAACCGGGACAGCCCGGGCGATGGCTACACCTTC. The J gene is TRBJ1-2, the V gene TRBV19; 7 bases match TRBD1. After removal of 7 bases from V and 6 bases from J, the junction contained 11 bases not matched to a gene. Germline V gene sequence: CDR1 LNHDA, CDR2 SQIVND (reference sequence). The CDR3 loop spans 14 amino acids.

The chain employs TRBV19 and TRBJ1-1; TRBD1 might be the D (5 bases). V was pared by 1 base and J by 6 bases, with 15 bases between. CDR3 length: 15 residues. The germline CDR1 and CDR2 sequences are LNHDA and SQIVND (reference sequence). The CDR3 spells CASSIGGLGQAEAFF. CDR3 nucleotide sequence: TGTGCCAGTAGTATAGGGGGACTTGGACAAGCTGAAGCTTTCTTT.

The chain employs TRBV6-1 and TRBJ2-2; D uncertain. This CDR3 is built from 12 residues. V lost 0 bases and J 7 bases, leaving 3 bases between the germline ends. Germline CDR1 and CDR2: MNHNS and SASEGT. The CDR3 sequence is CASSEANGELFF. The CDR3 coding sequence is TGTGCCAGCAGTGAAGCCAACGGGGAGCTGTTTTTT.

The chain combines TRBV11-3 with TRBJ1-2; 9 bases align to TRBD1. Germline V lookup: CDR1 SGHNT, CDR2 YENEEA. Unmatched junction bases numbered 10, after V lost 6 bases and J lost 2 bases. The CDR3 is made up of 16 amino acids. The CDR3 reads CASSNSTGTGNYGYTF. The CDR3 nucleotides are TGTGCCAGCAGTAATTCCACCGGGACAGGGAACTATGGCTACACCTTC.

The chain recombines TRBV27 with TRBJ2-5, with 13 bases lining up with TRBD2. Trimming took 5 bases from V and 7 from J; bases not matched to a gene: 13. The germline V gene has CDR1 MNHEY and CDR2 SMNVEV (reference sequence). This CDR3 is built from 17 residues. CDR3 sequence (DNA): TGTGCCAGCAGTCCAGAGGGACTAGCGGGAAAGGATGGGACCCAGTACTTC. Its protein product is CASSPEGLAGKDGTQYF.

J is TRBJ2-1 and V is TRBV5-1; 12 positions match TRBD2. Looked up from germline, CDR1 is SGHRS and CDR2 is YFSETQ. V lost 0 bases and J lost 6; bases outside the gene matches: 1. The CDR3 runs 15 residues. CDR3 sequence reads: CASSLELAGGNEQFF. The CDR3 DNA reads as TGCGCCAGCAGCTTGGAACTAGCGGGAGGCAATGAGCAGTTCTTC.

The chain carries TRBV7-9 and TRBJ2-1; D gene unclear. Trimming removed 5 bases at V and 4 bases at J, with 12 bases between. Looked up from germline, CDR1 is SEHNR and CDR2 is FQNEAQ (reference sequence). CDR3 length: 14 amino acids. The CDR3 nucleotides read TGTGCCAGCAGCGCGCACCTTACATACAATGAGCAGTTCTTC. Residues: CASSAHLTYNEQFF.

This chain joins TRBV28 and TRBJ2-1; a possible D gene is TRBD1 (6 bases). This CDR3 contains 16 residues. Deletions cut 7 bases from V and 3 bases from J, with 19 bases between. CDR1 is MDHEN, CDR2 SYDVKM, per germline. This CDR3 reads CASTSLYRAGYNEQFF. CDR3 in DNA: TGTGCCAGCACCTCCTTGTACAGGGCCGGCTACAATGAGCAGTTCTTC.

The rearrangement uses TRBV28 and TRBJ1-2; perhaps TRBD1 as D (5 bases). Germline V CDR1 and CDR2: MDHEN, SYDVKM. V lost 6 bases and J 8 bases, leaving 16 bases between the germline ends. This CDR3 region has 13 residues. The CDR3 region is CASSSGTLRGYTF. CDR3 in DNA: TGTGCCAGCAGCTCCGGGACTCTTAGGGGCTACACCTTC.

The rearrangement uses TRBV7-3 and TRBJ2-7, with D possibly being TRBD2 (5 bases). From germline, CDR1 is SGHTA and CDR2 FQGTGA. The CDR3 consists of 14 residues. The V end was cut by 8 bases, the J end by 5 bases, with 19 bases between. The CDR3 region has the DNA TGTGCCAGCTCCCGCTCGGGCGGGCTTAACGAGCAGTACTTC. This gives the protein CASSRSGGLNEQYF.

This chain uses TRBV27 with TRBJ2-4, with unresolved D. This CDR3 contains 14 residues. In germline, CDR1 is MNHEY, CDR2 SMNVEV (reference sequence). V gave up 0 bases and J gave up 3 bases, with 6 bases separating them. The CDR3 nucleotides are TGTGCCAGCAGTTTATCAGGTATCAAAAACATTCAGTACTTC. Translating gives CASSLSGIKNIQYF.

The chain uses TRBV9 and TRBJ1-2; weak D call: TRBD1 (5 bases). The CDR3 extends over 14 amino acids. From germline, CDR1 is SGDLS and CDR2 YYNGEE. V was cut by 0 bases and J by 4 bases, with 10 bases left in between. Here the CDR3 DNA reads TGTGCCAGCAGCGTAGAGGGGAGGTCCTATGGCTACACCTTC. Protein: CASSVEGRSYGYTF.

This clone showed up just a few times. The CDR3 protein is CASSVDRGNQPQHF. CDR3 sequence (DNA): TGTGCCAGCAGCGTCGACAGGGGCAATCAGCCCCAGCATTTT. The genes are TRBV2 and TRBJ1-5; TRBD1 agrees at 7 bases. V dropped 6 bases and J dropped 2; count of bases not matched to a gene: 4. CDR3 length: 14 residues. Germline CDR1 SNHLY, CDR2 FYNNEI.

V is TRBV5-1 and J is TRBJ2-5; D gene uncertain. Germline CDR1 SGHRS, CDR2 YFSETQ. V lost 4 bases and J 1 base, leaving 17 bases between the germline ends. The CDR3 contains 16 residues. CDR3: CASSTMNPATQETQYF. DNA of the CDR3: TGCGCCAGCAGCACAATGAACCCGGCGACCCAAGAGACCCAGTACTTC.

This clone appeared once. This sequence joins TRBV28 and TRBJ2-7, with 9 bases that match TRBD1. Germline V lookup: CDR1 MDHEN, CDR2 SYDVKM. CDR3 length: 14 amino acids. V was clipped by 2 bases and J by 4 bases; unmatched bases: 3. The CDR3 here is CASSLHRGRYEQYF. The CDR3 coding sequence is TGTGCCAGCAGTTTACACAGGGGGCGGTACGAGCAGTACTTC.

This CDR3 reads CASSLSSGSYEQYF. The CDR3 nucleotides are TGTGCCAGCAGCTTAAGTAGCGGGTCCTACGAGCAGTACTTC. The chain uses TRBV5-4 and TRBJ2-7; the match to TRBD2 covers 7 bases. CDR3 length: 14 residues. V was pared by 2 bases and J by 1 base, with 3 bases of the junction left unmatched. Germline V gene sequence: CDR1 SGHNT, CDR2 YYREEE (reference sequence).